These T cell receptor beta chains were read from a single sample in a study of blood T cell repertoires in COVID-19. Sequencing was performed with immunoSEQ multiplex PCR; in TCRdb, only in-frame clones are kept and a portion is missing. The sample lists roughly 130,000 clones, over 85% occurring once. Material for sequencing was peripheral blood. All receptors come from a man aged 55 to 70 with COVID-19, enrolled during active disease. Both conserved end residues are part of each CDR3. A D gene is named only where the DNA matches it firmly. Clone size is not always given. Where it is, it says once, few, many or a class for expanded clones.

size: -; J: TRBJ2-2; V: TRBV5-1; D: TRBD2; CDR3: CASSLSGRANGELFF; DNA: TGCGCCAGCAGCTTGAGCGGGAGGGCCAACGGGGAGCTGTTTTTT
size: -; J: TRBJ1-1; V: TRBV6-5; D: -; CDR3: CASSYGPGTEAFF; DNA: TGTGCCAGCAGTTACGGTCCGGGGACTGAAGCTTTCTTT
size: -; J: TRBJ2-1; V: TRBV19; D: -; CDR3: CASSIEGFGGQFF; DNA: TGTGCCAGTAGTATAGAGGGCTTCGGAGGGCAGTTCTTC
size: -; J: TRBJ1-6; V: TRBV6-6; D: -; CDR3: CASAEPDNSPLHF; DNA: TGTGCCAGCGCCGAGCCGGATAATTCACCCCTCCACTTT
size: -; J: TRBJ2-4; V: TRBV5-1; D: TRBD1; CDR3: CASSAGRTGTKNIQYF; DNA: TGCGCCAGCAGCGCGGGACGGACAGGGACCAAAAACATTCAGTACTTC
size: -; J: TRBJ2-7; V: TRBV7-9; D: TRBD2; CDR3: CASSLEGEGRPYEQYF; DNA: TGTGCCAGCAGCCTCGAAGGGGAGGGGAGGCCCTACGAGCAGTACTTC
size: -; J: TRBJ2-7; V: TRBV19; D: TRBD2; CDR3: CASNGGLDVYEQYF; DNA: TGTGCCAGTAATGGGGGACTAGATGTCTACGAGCAGTACTTC
size: -; J: TRBJ2-3; V: TRBV5-4; D: TRBD1; CDR3: CASSPTGESTDTQYF; DNA: TGTGCCAGCAGCCCGACAGGGGAGAGCACAGATACGCAGTATTTT
size: -; J: TRBJ2-3; V: TRBV11-2; D: TRBD1; CDR3: CASSLGQGADTQYF; DNA: TGTGCCAGCAGCTTAGGACAGGGCGCAGATACGCAGTATTTT
size: once; J: TRBJ1-5; V: TRBV9; D: -; CDR3: CASSASRLGPQHF; DNA: TGTGCCAGCAGCGCTAGTCGCCTAGGGCCCCAGCATTTT
size: -; J: TRBJ2-1; V: TRBV29-1; D: -; CDR3: CSAGEDEQFF; DNA: TGCAGCGCAGGGGAAGATGAGCAGTTCTTC
size: once; J: TRBJ2-1; V: TRBV4-3; D: -; CDR3: CASSQEAGEWNEQFF; DNA: TGCGCCAGCAGCCAAGAGGCAGGGGAGTGGAATGAGCAGTTCTTC
size: few; J: TRBJ2-1; V: TRBV5-4; D: TRBD2; CDR3: CASSLAGGPYGEQFF; DNA: TGTGCCAGCAGCTTGGCGGGAGGGCCTTACGGTGAGCAGTTCTTC
size: -; J: TRBJ1-1; V: TRBV6-5; D: TRBD1; CDR3: CASSSNRDRVQAFF; DNA: TGTGCCAGCAGCAGTAACCGGGACAGGGTTCAAGCTTTCTTT
size: -; J: TRBJ2-7; V: TRBV7-3; D: TRBD1; CDR3: CASSSLTGGVYEQYF; DNA: TGTGCCAGCAGCTCCTTGACAGGGGGCGTGTACGAGCAGTACTTC
size: -; J: TRBJ2-6; V: TRBV23-1; D: TRBD1; CDR3: CASTRDRESSGANVLTF; DNA: TGCGCCAGCACCCGGGACAGGGAGAGCTCTGGGGCCAACGTCCTGACTTTC
size: -; J: TRBJ2-3; V: TRBV30; D: -; CDR3: CAWKVPGHLQGTDTQYF; DNA: TGTGCCTGGAAGGTCCCGGGACACCTCCAAGGGACAGATACGCAGTATTTT
size: -; J: TRBJ2-7; V: TRBV7-9; D: TRBD1; CDR3: CASSDPGTGASNLYEQYF; DNA: TGTGCCAGCAGCGACCCCGGGACAGGGGCCTCCAACCTCTACGAGCAGTACTTC
size: -; J: TRBJ2-3; V: TRBV6-4; D: -; CDR3: CASSDQGTDTQYF; DNA: TGTGCCAGCAGTGATCAGGGAACAGATACGCAGTATTTT
size: -; J: TRBJ2-3; V: TRBV5-1; D: -; CDR3: CASSLERSSTDTQYF; DNA: TGCGCCAGCAGCTTGGAAAGGAGTAGCACAGATACGCAGTATTTT
size: -; J: TRBJ2-4; V: TRBV11-3; D: -; CDR3: CASKDGGTKNIQYF; DNA: TGTGCCAGCAAAGATGGGGGGACCAAAAACATTCAGTACTTC
size: -; J: TRBJ2-3; V: TRBV30; D: TRBD2; CDR3: CAWSPSGTSTDTQYF; DNA: TGTGCCTGGAGTCCTAGCGGGACTAGCACAGATACGCAGTATTTT
size: few; J: TRBJ1-1; V: TRBV3-1/TRBV3-2; D: -; CDR3: CASRPTGSEAFF; DNA: TGTGCCAGCAGACCCACGGGGTCTGAAGCTTTCTTT
size: -; J: TRBJ1-2; V: TRBV5-1; D: -; CDR3: CASSFRGDGIGYTF; DNA: TGCGCCAGCAGCTTTCGTGGAGACGGTATCGGCTACACCTTC
size: -; J: TRBJ2-2; V: TRBV11-3; D: -; CDR3: CASSNRVASSTGELFF; DNA: TGTGCCAGCAGCAACAGGGTAGCGTCGAGCACCGGGGAGCTGTTTTTT
size: -; J: TRBJ1-2; V: TRBV19; D: -; CDR3: CASSATKTGVDGYTF; DNA: TGTGCCAGTAGTGCGACTAAGACGGGGGTCGATGGCTACACCTTC
size: once; J: TRBJ2-5; V: TRBV19; D: -; CDR3: CASSIARGETQYF; DNA: TGTGCCAGTAGTATAGCAAGAGGAGAGACCCAGTACTTC
size: -; J: TRBJ2-2; V: TRBV11-1; D: TRBD2; CDR3: CASSLGGSYTGELFF; DNA: TGTGCCAGCAGCTTGGGCGGGAGCTACACCGGGGAGCTGTTTTTT
size: -; J: TRBJ1-6; V: TRBV6-2/TRBV6-3; D: TRBD1; CDR3: CASSRTSLGGQGVDSPLHF; DNA: TGTGCCAGCAGTAGAACATCCCTGGGTGGACAGGGTGTTGATTCACCCCTCCACTTT
size: -; J: TRBJ2-5; V: TRBV10-1; D: TRBD2; CDR3: CASSGGLAGEETQYF; DNA: TGCGCCAGCAGTGGTGGACTAGCGGGAGAAGAGACCCAGTACTTC
size: -; J: TRBJ2-2; V: TRBV5-1; D: -; CDR3: CASSHPRQVNTGELFF; DNA: TGCGCCAGCAGCCACCCACGACAGGTTAACACCGGGGAGCTGTTTTTT
size: -; J: TRBJ1-5; V: TRBV6-5; D: TRBD1; CDR3: CASSRTGVGHQPQHF; DNA: TGTGCCAGCAGTCGAACAGGGGTGGGCCATCAGCCCCAGCATTTT
size: once; J: TRBJ2-3; V: TRBV5-1; D: TRBD2; CDR3: CASSSWASGRAADTQYF; DNA: TGCGCCAGCAGCTCTTGGGCTAGCGGGAGGGCCGCGGATACGCAGTATTTT
size: -; J: TRBJ1-1; V: TRBV19; D: -; CDR3: CASSIAGRSNTEAFF; DNA: TGTGCCAGTAGTATAGCCGGGAGATCGAACACTGAAGCTTTCTTT
size: -; J: TRBJ2-3; V: TRBV7-3; D: TRBD1; CDR3: CASSTRRTGRTDTQYF; DNA: TGTGCCAGCAGCACTCGACGGACAGGGCGCACAGATACGCAGTATTTT
size: -; J: TRBJ2-2; V: TRBV19; D: -; CDR3: CASSIGLNTGELFF; DNA: TGTGCCAGTAGTATTGGGCTGAACACCGGGGAGCTGTTTTTT
size: -; J: TRBJ1-5; V: TRBV9; D: TRBD1; CDR3: CASSSTGVGNQPQHF; DNA: TGTGCCAGCAGCTCTACAGGGGTGGGCAATCAGCCCCAGCATTTT
size: -; J: TRBJ1-1; V: TRBV10-1; D: TRBD1; CDR3: CASSRNRGNTEAFF; DNA: TGCGCCAGCAGTCGAAACAGGGGGAACACTGAAGCTTTCTTT
size: -; J: TRBJ1-5; V: TRBV6-5; D: -; CDR3: CASSYRQNNQPQHF; DNA: TGTGCCAGCAGTTATCGTCAGAACAATCAGCCCCAGCATTTT
size: -; J: TRBJ2-7; V: TRBV7-9; D: TRBD2; CDR3: CASTQTSDYEQYF; DNA: TGTGCCAGCACCCAGACTAGCGACTACGAGCAGTACTTC
size: -; J: TRBJ2-2; V: TRBV5-1; D: -; CDR3: CASTLRQGGGELFF; DNA: TGCGCCAGCACACTAAGGCAGGGCGGTGGGGAGCTGTTTTTT
size: -; J: TRBJ2-7; V: TRBV2; D: TRBD1; CDR3: CASGSMGTGAKQYF; DNA: TGTGCCAGCGGGTCTATGGGGACAGGGGCTAAGCAGTACTTC
size: -; J: TRBJ2-5; V: TRBV10-3; D: -; CDR3: CAIRTRVDETQYF; DNA: TGTGCCATCAGAACTAGGGTTGACGAGACCCAGTACTTC
size: few; J: TRBJ1-2; V: TRBV11-2; D: -; CDR3: CASSLGPHRVGGYTF; DNA: TGTGCCAGCAGCTTAGGCCCTCACAGGGTAGGAGGCTACACCTTC
size: -; J: TRBJ2-7; V: TRBV5-4; D: TRBD2; CDR3: CASSLGSGSSYEQYF; DNA: TGTGCCAGCAGCTTGGGTAGCGGGAGCTCCTACGAGCAGTACTTC
size: once; J: TRBJ1-3; V: TRBV6-7; D: -; CDR3: CASSYSPTPHLGARSGNTIYF; DNA: TGTGCCAGCAGTTACTCGCCAACTCCTCACCTTGGGGCCCGCTCTGGAAACACCATATATTTT
size: -; J: TRBJ2-7; V: TRBV5-1; D: TRBD2; CDR3: CASSLELADYEQYF; DNA: TGCGCCAGCAGCTTGGAGCTAGCGGACTACGAGCAGTACTTC
size: -; J: TRBJ1-1; V: TRBV10-3; D: -; CDR3: CAISGSRMTNTEAFF; DNA: TGTGCCATCAGTGGTTCGAGGATGACGAACACTGAAGCTTTCTTT
size: -; J: TRBJ2-1; V: TRBV29-1; D: -; CDR3: CSTQDYNEQFF; DNA: TGCAGCACCCAGGACTACAATGAGCAGTTCTTC
size: -; J: TRBJ1-1; V: TRBV6-2/TRBV6-3; D: -; CDR3: CASSGGTVAFF; DNA: TGTGCCAGCAGCGGAGGCACAGTAGCTTTCTTT
size: -; J: TRBJ1-6; V: TRBV4-1; D: -; CDR3: CASSQQGTSFNSPLHF; DNA: TGCGCCAGCAGCCAACAGGGGACAAGCTTTAATTCACCCCTCCACTTT
size: few; J: TRBJ2-7; V: TRBV6-5; D: TRBD2; CDR3: CASIGGGLYEQYF; DNA: TGTGCCAGCATCGGGGGAGGGCTCTACGAGCAGTACTTC
size: -; J: TRBJ2-1; V: TRBV11-1; D: -; CDR3: CASSLSYRDNEQFF; DNA: TGTGCCAGCAGCTTATCATACAGAGACAATGAGCAGTTCTTC
size: -; J: TRBJ2-7; V: TRBV7-9; D: TRBD1; CDR3: CASSYDRGGPYEQYF; DNA: TGTGCCAGCAGCTATGACAGGGGAGGTCCCTACGAGCAGTACTTC
size: -; J: TRBJ1-5; V: TRBV21-1; D: -; CDR3: CASSWRGTGALYVPQHF; DNA: TGTGCCAGCAGCTGGAGGGGGACAGGGGCCCTATACGTACCCCAGCATTTT
size: -; J: TRBJ1-2; V: TRBV5-1; D: TRBD1; CDR3: CASSPRGGAYYGYTF; DNA: TGCGCCAGCAGCCCTCGAGGGGGCGCATACTATGGCTACACCTTC
size: -; J: TRBJ1-1; V: TRBV19; D: TRBD1; CDR3: CASSGGTGGGMLLNTEAFF; DNA: TGTGCCAGTAGTGGCGGGACAGGGGGTGGAATGTTATTGAACACTGAAGCTTTCTTT
size: -; J: TRBJ2-7; V: TRBV5-4; D: TRBD2; CDR3: CASSLTREGLGEQYF; DNA: TGTGCCAGCAGCTTGACTAGGGAGGGCCTTGGCGAGCAGTACTTC
size: few; J: TRBJ2-6; V: TRBV18; D: TRBD1; CDR3: CASSPRDRASSGANVLTF; DNA: TGTGCCAGCTCACCTCGGGACAGGGCCTCCTCTGGGGCCAACGTCCTGACTTTC
size: -; J: TRBJ2-1; V: TRBV6-2/TRBV6-3; D: -; CDR3: CASSYDSSSYNEQFF; DNA: TGTGCCAGCAGTTACGACAGTAGCTCCTACAATGAGCAGTTCTTC